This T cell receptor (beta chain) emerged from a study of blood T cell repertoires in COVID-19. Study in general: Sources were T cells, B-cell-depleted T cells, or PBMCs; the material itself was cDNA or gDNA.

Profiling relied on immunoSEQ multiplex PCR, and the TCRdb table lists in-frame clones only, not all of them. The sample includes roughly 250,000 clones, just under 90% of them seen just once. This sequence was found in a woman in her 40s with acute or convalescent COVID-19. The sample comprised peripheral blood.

The CDR3 sequence: CASRTTEVGYGYTF. The CDR3 bases are TGTGCCAGTAGAACGACAGAGGTGGGCTATGGCTACACCTTC. The chain carries TRBV19 and TRBJ1-2; weak D call: TRBD1 (5 bases). CDR1 and CDR2 from the germline V gene are LNHDA and SQIVND (reference sequence). V lost 6 bases and J lost 4, with 15 bases in between. The CDR3 length is 14 residues.